Listed below are T cell receptor beta chains from one sample, sequenced in a study of early T cells in non-severe SARS-CoV-2 infection. TCRdb reprocessed the 5' RACE reads via MiXCR and lists one record per CDR3 protein. Seen here are around 100,000 distinct CDR3 sequences, around a sixth observed once, and the top ten hold about 1.3%. The source material was whole blood. The receptors derive from an adult who was a healthcare worker with PCR-confirmed SARS-CoV-2 infection or an uninfected control (not recorded which). CDR3s include the opening cysteine and the closing phenylalanine or tryptophan.

TRBJ2-5	TRBV3-1	CASSLLAGYQETQYF
TRBJ2-1	TRBV3-1	CASSQETVNSDNEQFF
TRBJ2-3	TRBV7-9	CASSLVLAGAADTQYF
TRBJ2-2	TRBV6-4	CASSDTSGGTGELFF
TRBJ1-1	TRBV27	CASSLLGQNTEAFF
TRBJ2-3	TRBV28	CASSTGLFRGADTQYF
TRBJ1-2	TRBV20-1	CSARDRGYGYTF
TRBJ2-2	TRBV28	CASSTGGNTGELFF
TRBJ2-7	TRBV2	CASSEGRVWGSEQYF
TRBJ2-6	TRBV7-8	CASSSRQRTLSGANVLTF
TRBJ2-5	TRBV29-1	CSVEKGTAGETQYF
TRBJ2-3	TRBV5-4	CASSLRLAGVLTDTQYF
TRBJ2-5	TRBV9	CASSVGPASGGQETQYF
TRBJ2-6	TRBV6-6	CASTVLAGGPRVPGANVLTF
TRBJ1-2	TRBV20-1	CSARDQGIEGYGYTF
TRBJ1-1	TRBV6-1	CASSEGTYTEAFF
TRBJ2-1	TRBV10-2	CASSPRTSANEQFF
TRBJ1-1	TRBV29-1	CSVESGGGTEAFF
TRBJ2-1	TRBV20-1	CSASSRGARSYNEQFF
TRBJ1-3	TRBV7-9	CASSATGSGNTIYF
TRBJ2-1	TRBV9	CASSVGVASIPSYNEQFF
TRBJ2-7	TRBV5-1	CASSQNYRNYEQYF
TRBJ2-1	TRBV12-5	CASGLVHGLAGHNEQFF
TRBJ2-7	TRBV18	CASRPGQGEYEQYF